This entry lists 6 T cell receptor beta chains sequenced from one sample in a study of blood T cells in healthy people across ages. Alongside a J-beta primer mix, a sample-barcoded 5' primer served in a second PCR lasting roughly 6 to 11 cycles. TCRdb re-called the 5' RACE reads with MiXCR, one entry per CDR3 protein. The sample comprises approximately 1.5 million distinct CDR3 sequences, 35% to 45% of which are singletons, and less than 5% rests with the top ten. The sample consisted of blood. The origin of the receptors is a woman in her late teens or twenties in good health.

This clonotype was counted a few times. The rearrangement links TRBV29-1 to TRBJ1-1, with 8 bases identical to TRBD1. CDR3 length: 14 amino acids. Per the germline V gene, CDR1 is SQVTM and CDR2 is ANQGSEA. The ends lost 6 bases at V and 0 bases at J; junction bases unmatched: 6. The CDR3 nucleotides read TGCAGCGTGAACGGACAGGGAATGAACACTGAAGCTTTCTTT. It translates to CSVNGQGMNTEAFF.

The genes are TRBV20-1 and TRBJ2-5; TRBD1 is a possible D gene (5 bases). CDR3 size: 12 residues. Trimming stripped 6 bases from V and 2 bases from J, with 10 bases between. Germline values: CDR1 DFQATT, CDR2 SNEGSKA (reference sequence). CDR3 in DNA: TGCAGTGCCGATGGACAACAAGAGACCCAGTACTTC. Translation gives CSADGQQETQYF.

This clonotype was seen a few times. One base away lies a much larger clone, so this may be a sequencing read error. The chain links TRBV2 to TRBJ2-3; weak D call: TRBD1 (6 bases). V was pared by 6 bases and J by 2 bases, with 9 bases between. The CDR3 covers 13 residues. Germline V gene data show CDR1 as SNHLY and CDR2 as FYNNEI. CDR3: CASRDSATDTQYF. CDR3 DNA sequence: TGTGCCAGCAGGGACAGCGCCACAGATACGCAGTATTTT.

This clonotype was found many times. The chain uses TRBV27 and TRBJ1-5; possibly TRBD1 for D (5 bases). The ends were cut back, 5 bases at V and 3 bases at J, with 11 bases in the middle. Germline values: CDR1 MNHEY, CDR2 SMNVEV (reference sequence). This CDR3 is built from 14 residues. CDR3 nucleotides: TGTGCCAGCAGTGTTAGGGGATCCAATCAGCCCCAGCATTTT. Residues: CASSVRGSNQPQHF.

Of note for this clonotype: Possible read error: a much larger clone is one base away. V is TRBV5-6 and J is TRBJ2-3; D is ambiguous. V was clipped by 3 bases and J by 1 base, with 6 bases between them. CDR3 length: 13 amino acids. CDR1 is SGHDT and CDR2 is YYEEEE in the germline V gene. CDR3 bases: TGTGCCAGCAGCTGGAAGGGCACAGATACGCAGTATTTT. Protein sequence: CASSWKGTDTQYF.

This chain joins TRBV20-1 and TRBJ2-2; the D is unclear. The CDR3 has 14 amino acids. Trimming stripped 1 base from V and 3 bases from J, with 9 bases between. The germline V gene has CDR1 DFQATT and CDR2 SNEGSKA (reference sequence). Here the CDR3 reads CSARASGDTGELFF. The CDR3, as DNA: TGCAGTGCTAGAGCCTCTGGGGACACCGGGGAGCTGTTTTTT.